Shown below are 13 T cell receptor beta chains from a single sample sequenced in a study of T cell repertoires in cytomegalovirus infection. TCRdb passed the reads through MiXCR, listing each CDR3 protein once. In the table there are about half a million distinct CDR3 sequences, roughly 43% of which are singletons. Antigens of these TCRs are unknown. The sequences come from cultured PBMCs, collected from culture after CMV antigen stimulation. The origin of the receptors is a human donor in good health (CMV status not recorded). Some clones in this sample may be carry-over from other donors' samples.

This clonotype was recorded a few times. The CDR3 is CASSVRGLGQPQHF. The CDR3 DNA reads TGTGCCAGCAGTGTAAGGGGCCTAGGTCAGCCCCAGCATTTT. The chain has TRBV2 and TRBJ1-5; D perhaps matches TRBD1 (5 bases). The CDR3 has 14 amino acids. V was clipped by 4 bases and J by 6 bases, with 13 bases between them. Germline CDR1 reads SNHLY; CDR2 reads FYNNEI.

The chain carries TRBV5-6 and TRBJ2-3, with TRBD2 identical over 12 bases. With V trimmed by 2 bases and J by 4 bases, 8 bases remained unmatched. The CDR3 contains 17 residues. Germline CDR1 SGHDT, CDR2 YYEEEE. The CDR3 reads CASSFPLAGGLSDTQYF. CDR3 DNA sequence: TGTGCCAGCAGCTTTCCGCTAGCGGGGGGGCTTTCAGATACGCAGTATTTT.

V gene TRBV19 combines with J gene TRBJ1-1, with 7 positions matching TRBD1. V trimming: 4 bases; J trimming: 4 bases; junction bases outside the gene matches: 12. CDR3 length equals 16 residues. The germline gives CDR1 LNHDA, CDR2 SQIVND (reference sequence). CDR3 residues: CASSTRQGYGSTEAFF. In DNA form, the CDR3 reads TGTGCCAGTAGTACCAGACAGGGCTACGGAAGCACTGAAGCTTTCTTT.

V usage is TRBV2 and J usage is TRBJ2-7; D is perhaps TRBD2 (6 bases). The germline V gene encodes CDR1 SNHLY and CDR2 FYNNEI. V was clipped by 4 bases and J by 2 bases, with 24 bases between them. The CDR3 runs 18 residues. CDR3 in amino acids: CASSVSVARTGVAYEQYF. CDR3 nucleotides: TGTGCCAGCAGTGTTTCCGTAGCTCGGACGGGAGTCGCCTACGAGCAGTACTTC.

The chain couples TRBV20-1 to TRBJ2-5; D may be TRBD2 (5 bases). The germline V gene has CDR1 DFQATT and CDR2 SNEGSKA (reference sequence). V shed 0 bases and J shed 4 bases, with 9 bases lying between them. The CDR3 extends over 13 amino acids. The CDR3 sequence: CSARDLSGETQYF. DNA of the CDR3: TGCAGTGCTAGAGATTTAAGCGGAGAGACCCAGTACTTC.

V usage is TRBV7-2 and J usage is TRBJ1-2; D unclear. With 0 bases removed from V and 3 bases from J, the gap between germline ends came to 5 bases. From germline, CDR1 is SGHTA and CDR2 FQGNSA. This CDR3 region has 13 residues. CDR3 DNA: TGTGCCAGCAGCTTAGCTACCGACTATGGCTACACCTTC. Translation: CASSLATDYGYTF.

This clonotype was detected only a few times. This sequence joins TRBV12-5 and TRBJ2-5; 9 positions agree with TRBD2. V shed 9 bases, J shed 2 bases, and the junction held 16 bases outside the gene matches. This CDR3 is 17 amino acids long. The germline V gene has CDR1 LGHNT and CDR2 FRNRAP. For the CDR3, the DNA is TGTGCTAGCGGGCCTCACGGGAGCGGGGGGCCACAAGAGACCCAGTACTTC. Encoded protein: CASGPHGSGGPQETQYF.

Points on this clonotype: One junction end does not reproduce the germline sequence, and a read error may be involved. This chain joins TRBV6-2 or TRBV6-3 and TRBJ2-1; TRBD2 aligns across 11 bases. CDR3 length: 13 amino acids. CDR1 MNHEY and CDR2 SVGEGT come from the germline V gene. The CDR3 nucleotides read TGTGCCAGCAGTCCACTAGCGGGAGTCCCAGCGATCTTC. Protein: CASSPLAGVPAIF.

The genes are TRBV7-6 and TRBJ2-2; perhaps TRBD1 as D (5 bases). This CDR3 region has 17 residues. V was shortened by 0 bases and J by 3 bases, with 14 bases between the two germline ends. From germline, CDR1 is SGHVS and CDR2 FNYEAQ. CDR3 coding DNA: TGTGCCAGCAGCTTAGCCAGGGTCGAACGTGACACCGGGGAGCTGTTTTTT. Translation: CASSLARVERDTGELFF.

This clonotype appeared a few times. The chain combines TRBV28 with TRBJ2-5; D gene unclear. Germline CDR1 and CDR2: MDHEN and SYDVKM. CDR3 length equals 18 residues. V lost 4 bases and J lost 3, with 24 bases in between. The CDR3 DNA sequence: TGTGCCAGCAGTTCGTCGGGCCGTAGCAAAGTAAGGAAAGAGACCCAGTACTTC. Translated, it gives CASSSSGRSKVRKETQYF.

This clonotype was detected a few times. The chain couples TRBV4-1 to TRBJ2-1; TRBD2 matches at 12 bases. Germline-derived CDR1 and CDR2 are MGHRA and YSYEKL. The length of the CDR3 is 15 residues. V dropped 1 base and J dropped 8; count of bases not matched to a gene: 3. The CDR3 loop is CASSQGTSGIYEQFF. The CDR3 DNA reads as TGCGCCAGCAGCCAAGGGACTAGCGGGATCTATGAGCAGTTCTTC.

This clonotype appeared a few times. The genes are TRBV19 and TRBJ2-7; D unresolved. CDR1 and CDR2 from the germline V gene are LNHDA and SQIVND (reference sequence). The V and J ends lost 7 bases and 2 bases respectively, with 9 bases between them. The CDR3 runs to 12 residues. The CDR3 here is CASMGSPYEQYF. CDR3 sequence (DNA): TGTGCCAGTATGGGCAGCCCCTACGAGCAGTACTTC.

The chain uses TRBV12-3 or TRBV12-4 and TRBJ1-2; TRBD1 is a possible D gene (5 bases). The CDR3 covers 13 residues. The V end lost 6 bases, the J end lost 4 bases, and 12 bases lay between the germline ends. The chain's CDR3 is CASRQRQFYGYTF. The CDR3 DNA sequence: TGTGCCAGCAGGCAGAGACAGTTCTATGGCTACACCTTC.